This T cell receptor (beta chain) was identified in a study of blood T cell repertoires in COVID-19 (dated by TCRdb to the early 2020s). The study in broad terms: The collaborator samples originated in the United States, Italy and Spain and spanned the acute and convalescent phases of COVID-19. The samples were drawn from two sources: the first 160 participants of the ongoing ImmuneRACE study, and 1,000 to 1,500 subjects contributed by 6 global collaborators. The prospective study material was composed of cDNA or gDNA derived from T cells, B-cell-depleted T cells, or PBMCs. The repertoires were released in a freely available public database intended as a resource for research on the immune response to SARS-CoV-2. A de-identified subject ID, COVID-19 status, age in years and sex were almost always included in the sample metadata. Where available, HLA class I and class II types were obtained from metadata supplied by the sample provider rather than from assay-based typing. The dataset comprised deeply sampled blood TCRbeta repertoires from subjects exposed to, actively infected with, or recovered from COVID-19. Study-wide findings and limitations: The quantity of clinical and demographic metadata differed by source and by participant and was supplied without curation.

TCRbeta CDR3 regions were amplified from genomic DNA using the immunoSEQ Assay, a bias-controlled multiplex PCR. The study's processing was this. Within the assay, amplification of reference gene primers was used to estimate how many nucleated cells each sample contained. To quantify the absolute abundance of each unique TCRbeta CDR3 rearrangement, sequence reads were collapsed and filtered. For each sample, productive Simpson clonality was calculated as the square root of Simpson's diversity index over productive rearrangements. The table comes from immuneACCESS by way of TCRdb, which keeps in-frame sequences with V and J called. Part of the clones is missing from these tables; in studies checked, under half for an unresolved V gene and the rest for unknown reasons. V and J calls and clone size are as listed in that table; D and trimming were resolved from the DNA. Counted in this sample were tens of thousands of clones; approximately 85% of them appeared once. Together, the top ten hold 5.1% of the sample.

Collaborating institutions collected whole blood in K2EDTA tubes following their own protocols. Collaborator samples were shipped for TCRbeta analysis as frozen whole blood, isolated PBMCs, or DNA extracted from either sample type. The CDR3 covers 15 residues, taking in both the cysteine and the phenylalanine. Here the CDR3 DNA is all that survives: 45 bases in frame from base 1. According to the germline V gene, CDR1 reads SNHLY and CDR2 reads FYNNEI. Deletion took 6 bases off V and 6 bases off J, with a span of 17 bases between the germline ends. For this clone: The antigen it recognizes is unknown. Qualities for individual bases were not recorded, and no much larger clone is one base off.

The sample comprised peripheral blood. The sequence derives from a human donor in a cohort sampled during active COVID-19. Recombination connected TRBV2 to TRBJ2-2; a tentative D match to TRBD2 spans 6 bases. The encoded CDR3 is CASSQTRLEAGELFF. The bases read TGTGCCAGCAGCCAGACTAGGTTGGAGGCCGGGGAGCTGTTTTTT.